Listed below are T cell receptor beta chains from one sample, sequenced in a study of PD-1 blockade in classical Hodgkin lymphoma. Profiled with immunoSEQ multiplex PCR; TCRdb holds only in-frame clones, not every one. This sample carries approximately 100,000 clones, roughly 89% of them seen once, and the ten largest clones take under 7.5%. The sample in question was peripheral blood mononuclear cells (PBMCs), obtained before the second cycle of nivolumab. The receptors were gathered from a human donor with classical Hodgkin lymphoma. CDR3s include the opening cysteine and the closing phenylalanine or tryptophan. The D gene is left open where the match is weak. Not all rows give a size; the values are once, few, many and, for expanded clones, a class.

>.|TRBJ2-7|TRBD2|TRBV7-2
TGTGCCAGCAGCTTAGTGGGGCGGGGGGGCCACGAGCAGTACTTC
CASSLVGRGGHEQYF
>.|TRBJ1-2|.|TRBV28
TGTGCCAGCAGTTTTTCGACATTAGCTAACTATGGCTACACCTTC
CASSFSTLANYGYTF
>.|TRBJ2-2|.|TRBV7-6
TGTGCCAGCTTAGGACGGATGAACACCGGGGAGCTGTTTTTT
CASLGRMNTGELFF
>.|TRBJ2-1|TRBD2|TRBV7-8
TGTGCCAGCAGCTGGGAAACTAGCGGGGAATACAATGAGCAGTTCTTC
CASSWETSGEYNEQFF
>.|TRBJ1-1|.|TRBV30
TGTGCCTGTACGAAAAACGGGGGACAATATGAAGCTTTCTTT
CACTKNGGQYEAFF
>.|TRBJ1-3|TRBD1|TRBV6-6
TGTGCCAGCAGGGAACAGGGGATTCCTGGAAACACCATATATTTT
CASREQGIPGNTIYF
>.|TRBJ2-3|TRBD2|TRBV19
TGTGCCAGTAGGAGACTAGCGGGGAGGAGCACAGATACGCAGTATTTT
CASRRLAGRSTDTQYF
>.|TRBJ2-7|TRBD1|TRBV4-2
TGTGCCAGCAGCCAAGGCCGTGGACAGGGGGTTTACGAGCAGTACTTC
CASSQGRGQGVYEQYF
>.|TRBJ1-6|.|TRBV9
TGTGCCAGCACGAGGGGGAAGGATTCACCCCTCCACTTT
CASTRGKDSPLHF
>.|TRBJ1-1|.|TRBV5-6
TGTGCCAGCAGCCTAGAGAGTGAAGCTTTCTTT
CASSLESEAFF
>.|TRBJ2-5|TRBD1|TRBV15
TGTGCCACCAGCAGAGACAGGGGGCCGGTGACCCAGTACTTC
CATSRDRGPVTQYF
>.|TRBJ2-1|.|TRBV11-1
TGTGCCAGCAGCCGCTCGGGGCGGGGCAATGAGCAGTTCTTC
CASSRSGRGNEQFF
>.|TRBJ1-2|.|TRBV19
TGTGCCAGGGACTCAGGGATCTATGGCTACACCTTC
CARDSGIYGYTF
>.|TRBJ1-2|TRBD1|TRBV2
TGTGCCAGCATCCGGGACAGGGTTATGGGCTACACCTTC
CASIRDRVMGYTF
>.|TRBJ2-3|TRBD2|TRBV7-8
TGTGCCAGCTTTCGTAGACTAGCGACAGATACGCAGTATTTT
CASFRRLATDTQYF
>.|TRBJ1-3|.|TRBV7-6
TGTGCCAGCAGCTTATTTGCAGGTCGTTCTGGAAACACCATATATTTT
CASSLFAGRSGNTIYF
>.|TRBJ2-5|.|TRBV7-2
TGTGCCAGCAGCCTAACAGGGAACCAAGAGACCCAGTACTTC
CASSLTGNQETQYF
>once|TRBJ1-1|TRBD1|TRBV4-1
TGCGCCAGCAGCCCGAATAACGGACAGGTGAACACTGAAGCTTTCTTT
CASSPNNGQVNTEAFF
>.|TRBJ2-7|TRBD2|TRBV4-2
TGTGCCAGCAGCCAAGATTTCGGGACGATAGGCGGGGGGAGCTCCTACGAGCAGTACTTC
CASSQDFGTIGGGSSYEQYF
>.|TRBJ2-7|.|TRBV7-2
TGTGCCAGCAGCAGATCCGGGACGGCCTACGAGCAGTACTTC
CASSRSGTAYEQYF
>.|TRBJ2-7|TRBD1|TRBV27
TGTGCCAGCAGCACCGGGACAGACTCCTACGAGCAGTACTTC
CASSTGTDSYEQYF
>.|TRBJ2-7|.|TRBV7-3
TGTGCCAGCAGCTTAAAGCTGGGGATTCTAACCCTAGGGTCCTACGAGCAGTACTTC
CASSLKLGILTLGSYEQYF
>.|TRBJ1-2|.|TRBV4-3
TGCGCCAGCAGCCAAGGGTCCGAGGACTATGGCTACACCTTC
CASSQGSEDYGYTF
>.|TRBJ2-7|TRBD2|TRBV19
TGTGCCAGTAGTACCCCTTGGAGCGGGGGGCTCTACGAGCAGTACTTC
CASSTPWSGGLYEQYF
>.|TRBJ1-1|.|TRBV7-6
TGTGCCGCCCAGCGTGTAGGATGGCAGGGCGGGTTACTCCACACTGAAGCTTTCTTT
CAAQRVGWQGGLLHTEAFF
>few|TRBJ1-2|.|TRBV18
TGTGCCAGCTCACCACCGAAAGGCTCTGGCTACACCTTC
CASSPPKGSGYTF
>.|TRBJ2-1|.|TRBV7-9
TGTGCCAGCAGCGGTCCGATCGACAGCCATAATGAGCAGTTCTTC
CASSGPIDSHNEQFF
>.|TRBJ2-7|TRBD2|TRBV27
TGTGCCAGTAAAAGAGGACTAGTTTCCCACGAGCAGTACTTC
CASKRGLVSHEQYF
>.|TRBJ2-1|.|TRBV27
TGTGCCAGCAGTTTGTCGCAGGGTGGCCCCAATGAGCAGTTCTTC
CASSLSQGGPNEQFF
>.|TRBJ2-7|TRBD1|TRBV4-3
TGCGCCAGCAGCCATCCTTCCCGGGACAGGGGGCTCTCCTACGAGCAGTACTTC
CASSHPSRDRGLSYEQYF
>.|TRBJ1-2|.|TRBV7-8
TGTGCCAGCAGCTTAGCGCCGGCAGGGGAGGTCTATGGCTACACCTTC
CASSLAPAGEVYGYTF
>once|TRBJ2-1|.|TRBV5-1
TGCGCCAGCAGCTTGGTGCCGGGGGATCACAATGAGCAGTTCTTC
CASSLVPGDHNEQFF
>once|TRBJ2-5|TRBD1|TRBV11-2
TGTGCCAGCAGCTCCTCCGGGACAGTTTTTGAGACCCAGTACTTC
CASSSSGTVFETQYF
>.|TRBJ2-3|.|TRBV19
TGTGCCAGTAGAGGGGCAGCTACAGATACGCAGTATTTT
CASRGAATDTQYF
>.|TRBJ1-5|.|TRBV28
TGTGCCAGCAGTCCCGGGACATACTATCAGCCCCAGCATTTT
CASSPGTYYQPQHF
>.|TRBJ1-1|.|TRBV5-1
TGCGCCAGCAGCTTGGAATCCGGTTACACTGAAGCTTTCTTT
CASSLESGYTEAFF
>.|TRBJ2-3|TRBD2|TRBV7-9
TGTGCCAGCAGTAATAGGACTAGCGGTTTT
CASSNRTSGF
>.|TRBJ1-2|.|TRBV6-5
TGTGCCAGCAGTTACTCGAGGGTGGGATATGGCTACACCTTC
CASSYSRVGYGYTF
>.|TRBJ1-2|.|TRBV6-5
TGTGCCAGCAGTTACCCGGACGGCTATGGCTACACCTTC
CASSYPDGYGYTF
>few|TRBJ1-1|.|TRBV7-9
TGTGCCAGCAGCCAGGGGAGGGAAGCTTTCTTT
CASSQGREAFF
>.|TRBJ1-1|.|TRBV7-9
TGTGCCAGCAGCTTAATAGGGGTTGCTGAAGCTTTCTTT
CASSLIGVAEAFF
>.|TRBJ1-2|.|TRBV6-5
TGTGCCAGCAGCGGGGGGATTTGGGGTGGCTACACCTTC
CASSGGIWGGYTF
>few|TRBJ1-1|.|TRBV6-5
TGTGCCAGCTCAACACCAGGTGGCACTGAAGCTTTCTTT
CASSTPGGTEAFF
>.|TRBJ1-1|.|TRBV4-1
TGCGCCAGCAGCCAAGGAGGCTTAAACACTGAAGCTTTCTTT
CASSQGGLNTEAFF
>.|TRBJ1-2|TRBD1|TRBV19
TGTGCCAGTAGCGCCAAGGGACAGGCCAAGACCTATGGCTACACCTTC
CASSAKGQAKTYGYTF
>.|TRBJ1-2|TRBD1|TRBV5-1
TGCGCCAGCAGCATACGGGGACAGGGCGATGAAGGCTACACCTTC
CASSIRGQGDEGYTF
>.|TRBJ1-1|.|TRBV6-5
TGTGCCAGCAACCTCGCAGGGAGCACTGAAGCTTTCTTT
CASNLAGSTEAFF
>.|TRBJ1-1|.|TRBV5-6
TGTGCCAGCGTCTCGGGGTTGGGGACCAAGGGTGAAGCTTTCTTT
CASVSGLGTKGEAFF
>.|TRBJ2-2|TRBD1|TRBV7-3
TGTGCCAGCAGCAGGGGGCCCGGGGAGCTGTTTTTT
CASSRGPGELFF
>.|TRBJ1-5|.|TRBV6-5
TGTGCCAGCAGTTATAACAGTTATTTTAAGCCCCAGCATTTT
CASSYNSYFKPQHF
>.|TRBJ1-6|.|TRBV28
TGTGCCAGCGAGGTCGGTAGGTCCTATAATTCACCCCTCCACTTT
CASEVGRSYNSPLHF
>.|TRBJ2-7|.|TRBV7-9
TGTGCCAGCACCCCAGGGGAGAGGGGCTACGAGCAGTACTTC
CASTPGERGYEQYF
>.|TRBJ2-6|.|TRBV11-2
TGTGCCAGCAGCCCTGTGTTCCGCTTCGAAGTATCCAACGTCCTGACTTTC
CASSPVFRFEVSNVLTF